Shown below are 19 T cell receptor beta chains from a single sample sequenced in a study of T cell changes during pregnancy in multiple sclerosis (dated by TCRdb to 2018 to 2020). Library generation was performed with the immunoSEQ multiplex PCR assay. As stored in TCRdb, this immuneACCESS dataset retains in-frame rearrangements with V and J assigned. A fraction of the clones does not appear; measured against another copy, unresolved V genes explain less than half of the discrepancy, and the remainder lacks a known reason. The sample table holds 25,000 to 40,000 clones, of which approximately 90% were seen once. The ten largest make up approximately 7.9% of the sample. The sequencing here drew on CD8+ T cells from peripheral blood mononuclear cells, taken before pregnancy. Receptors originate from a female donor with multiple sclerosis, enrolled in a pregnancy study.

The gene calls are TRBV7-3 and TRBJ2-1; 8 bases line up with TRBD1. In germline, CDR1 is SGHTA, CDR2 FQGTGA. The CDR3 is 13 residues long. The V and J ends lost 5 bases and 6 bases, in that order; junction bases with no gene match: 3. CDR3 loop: CASSPGQGNEQFF. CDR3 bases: TGTGCCAGCAGCCCTGGACAGGGCAATGAGCAGTTCTTC.

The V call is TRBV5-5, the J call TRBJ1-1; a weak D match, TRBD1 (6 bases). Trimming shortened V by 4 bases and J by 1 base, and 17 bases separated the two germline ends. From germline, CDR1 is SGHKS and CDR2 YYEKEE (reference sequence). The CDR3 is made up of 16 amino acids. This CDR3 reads CASSLTGIGANTEAFF. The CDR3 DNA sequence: TGTGCCAGCAGCCTCACAGGGATCGGCGCGAACACTGAAGCTTTCTTT.

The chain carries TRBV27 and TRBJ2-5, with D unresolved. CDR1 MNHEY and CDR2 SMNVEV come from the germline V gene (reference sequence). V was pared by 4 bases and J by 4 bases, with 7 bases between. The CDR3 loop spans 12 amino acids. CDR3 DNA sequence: TGTGCCAGCAGTTCGCTAGGAGAGACCCAGTACTTC. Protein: CASSSLGETQYF.

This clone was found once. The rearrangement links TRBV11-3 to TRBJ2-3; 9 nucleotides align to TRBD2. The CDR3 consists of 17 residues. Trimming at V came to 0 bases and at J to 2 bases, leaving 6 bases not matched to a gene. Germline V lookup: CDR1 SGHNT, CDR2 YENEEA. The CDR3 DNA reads TGTGCCAGCAGCTTAGATCCCCTAGCGGGGACCACAGATACGCAGTATTTT. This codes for CASSLDPLAGTTDTQYF.

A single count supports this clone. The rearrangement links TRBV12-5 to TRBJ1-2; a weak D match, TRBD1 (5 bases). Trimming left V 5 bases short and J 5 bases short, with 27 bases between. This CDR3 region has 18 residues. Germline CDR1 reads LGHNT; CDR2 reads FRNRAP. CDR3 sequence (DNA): TGTGCTAGTGGTCAAACCCCTCCTCGCGGGGCAGAGAGATATGGCTACACCTTC. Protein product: CASGQTPPRGAERYGYTF.

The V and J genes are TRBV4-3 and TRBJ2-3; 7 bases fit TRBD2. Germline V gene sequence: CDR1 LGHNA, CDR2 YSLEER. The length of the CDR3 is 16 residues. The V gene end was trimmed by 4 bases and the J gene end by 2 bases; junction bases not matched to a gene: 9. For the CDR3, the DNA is TGCGCCAGCAGCCCGAAGAGAGCGGGGAACACAGATACGCAGTATTTT. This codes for CASSPKRAGNTDTQYF.

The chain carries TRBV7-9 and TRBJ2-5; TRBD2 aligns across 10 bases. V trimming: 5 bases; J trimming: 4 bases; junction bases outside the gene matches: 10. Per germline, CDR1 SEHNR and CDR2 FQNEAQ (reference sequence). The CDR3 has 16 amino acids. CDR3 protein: CASSTHSGGTGETQYF. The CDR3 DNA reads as TGTGCCAGCAGCACCCATAGCGGGGGGACGGGAGAGACCCAGTACTTC.

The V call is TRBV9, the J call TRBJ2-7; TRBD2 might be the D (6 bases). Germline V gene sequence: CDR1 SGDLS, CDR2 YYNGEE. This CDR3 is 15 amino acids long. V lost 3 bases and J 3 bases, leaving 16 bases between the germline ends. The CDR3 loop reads CASSASGTPIYEQYF. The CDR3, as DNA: TGTGCCAGCAGCGCGTCCGGGACTCCCATCTACGAGCAGTACTTC.

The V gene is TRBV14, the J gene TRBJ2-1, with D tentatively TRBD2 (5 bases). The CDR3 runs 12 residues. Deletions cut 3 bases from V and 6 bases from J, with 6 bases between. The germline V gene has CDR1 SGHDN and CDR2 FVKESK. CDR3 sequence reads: CASSHGGNEQFF. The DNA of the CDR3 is TGTGCCAGCAGCCACGGAGGCAATGAGCAGTTCTTC.

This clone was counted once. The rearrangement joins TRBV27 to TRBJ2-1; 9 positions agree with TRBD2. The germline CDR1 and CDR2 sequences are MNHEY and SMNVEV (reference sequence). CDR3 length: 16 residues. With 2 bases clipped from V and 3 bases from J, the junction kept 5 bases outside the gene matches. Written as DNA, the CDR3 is TGTGCCAGCAGTTTAACAGCGGGAGGAGGCTACAATGAGCAGTTCTTC. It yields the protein CASSLTAGGGYNEQFF.

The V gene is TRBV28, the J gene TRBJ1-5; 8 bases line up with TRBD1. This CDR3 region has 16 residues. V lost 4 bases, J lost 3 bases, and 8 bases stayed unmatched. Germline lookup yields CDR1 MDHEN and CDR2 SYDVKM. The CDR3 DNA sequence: TGTGCCAGCAGTTATGTGGGACAGGCTTTCAATCAGCCCCAGCATTTT. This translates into CASSYVGQAFNQPQHF.

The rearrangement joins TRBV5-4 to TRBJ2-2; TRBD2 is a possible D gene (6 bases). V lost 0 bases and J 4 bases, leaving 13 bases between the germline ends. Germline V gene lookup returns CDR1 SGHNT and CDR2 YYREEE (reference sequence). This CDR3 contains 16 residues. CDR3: CASSLEQGGFTGELFF. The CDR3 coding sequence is TGTGCCAGCAGCTTGGAACAAGGAGGGTTCACCGGGGAGCTGTTTTTT.

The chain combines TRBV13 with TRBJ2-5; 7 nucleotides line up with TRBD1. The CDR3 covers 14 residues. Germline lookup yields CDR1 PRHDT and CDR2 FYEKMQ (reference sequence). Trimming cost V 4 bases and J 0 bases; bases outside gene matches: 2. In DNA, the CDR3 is TGTGCCAGCAGCTGGGGACAGTACCAAGAGACCCAGTACTTC. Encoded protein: CASSWGQYQETQYF. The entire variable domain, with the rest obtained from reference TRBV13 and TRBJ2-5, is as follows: AAGVIQSPRHLIKEKRETATLKCYPIPRHDTVYWYQQGPGQDPQFLISFYEKMQSDKGSIPDRFSAQQFSDYHSELNMSSLELGDSALYFCASSWGQYQETQYFGPGTRLLVL.

The CDR3 bases are TGTGCCAGCAGTCCGCGACAGAGCACAGATACGCAGTATTTT. It translates to CASSPRQSTDTQYF. This chain joins TRBV27 and TRBJ2-3, with D maybe TRBD1 (5 bases). The CDR3 loop spans 14 amino acids. Trimming shortened V by 5 bases and J by 0 bases, and 9 bases separated the two germline ends. The germline V gene has CDR1 MNHEY and CDR2 SMNVEV (reference sequence).

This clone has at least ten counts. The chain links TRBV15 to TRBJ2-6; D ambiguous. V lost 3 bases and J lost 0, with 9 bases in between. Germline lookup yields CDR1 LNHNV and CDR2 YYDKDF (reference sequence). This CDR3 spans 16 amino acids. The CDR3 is CATSRAGNSGANVLTF. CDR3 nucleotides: TGTGCCACCAGCAGGGCAGGAAACTCTGGGGCCAACGTCCTGACTTTC. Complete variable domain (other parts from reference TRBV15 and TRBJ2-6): DAMVIQNPRYQVTQFGKPVTLSCSQTLNHNVMYWYQQKSSQAPKLLFHYYDKDFNNEADTPDNFQSRRPNTSFCFLDIRSPGLGDTAMYLCATSRAGNSGANVLTFGAGSRLTVL.

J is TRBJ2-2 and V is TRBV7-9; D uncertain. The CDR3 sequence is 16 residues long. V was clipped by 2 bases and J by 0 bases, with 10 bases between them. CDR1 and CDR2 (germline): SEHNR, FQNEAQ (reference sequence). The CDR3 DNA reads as TGTGCCAGCAGCTTACGGGTCAGAGCGAACACCGGGGAGCTGTTTTTT. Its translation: CASSLRVRANTGELFF. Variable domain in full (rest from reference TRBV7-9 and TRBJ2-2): DTGVSQNPRHKITKRGQNVTFRCDPISEHNRLYWYRQTLGQGPEFLTYFQNEAQLEKSRLLSDRFSAERPKGSFSTLEIQRTEQGDSAMYLCASSLRVRANTGELFFGEGSRLTVL.

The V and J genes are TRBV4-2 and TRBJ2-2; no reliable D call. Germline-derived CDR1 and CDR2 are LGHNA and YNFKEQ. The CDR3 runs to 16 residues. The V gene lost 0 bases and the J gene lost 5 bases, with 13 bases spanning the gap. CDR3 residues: CASSQDSLFGTGELFF. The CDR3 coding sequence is TGTGCCAGCAGCCAAGATAGTCTTTTCGGGACCGGGGAGCTGTTTTTT.

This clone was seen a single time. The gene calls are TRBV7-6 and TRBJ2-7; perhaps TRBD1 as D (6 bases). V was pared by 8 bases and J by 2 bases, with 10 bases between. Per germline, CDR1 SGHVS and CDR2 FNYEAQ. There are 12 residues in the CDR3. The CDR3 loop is CASLDSAYEQYF. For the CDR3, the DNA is TGTGCCAGCTTGGACAGTGCCTACGAGCAGTACTTC.

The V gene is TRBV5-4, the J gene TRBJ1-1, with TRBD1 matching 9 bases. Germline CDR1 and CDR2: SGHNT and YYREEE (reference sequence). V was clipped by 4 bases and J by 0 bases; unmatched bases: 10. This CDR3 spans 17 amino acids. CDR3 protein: CASSPQGALIMNTEAFF. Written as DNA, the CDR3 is TGTGCCAGCAGCCCACAGGGGGCTCTAATCATGAACACTGAAGCTTTCTTT.